This TCR beta chain derives from a study of blood T cell repertoires in COVID-19. This clone was seen a handful of times. Generated by immunoSEQ multiplex PCR, the TCRdb table keeps only in-frame clones and is missing some. The sample carries over 80,000 clones, 70% to 80% recorded once. This TCR came from a woman at least 80 years old with active or convalescent COVID-19. The sequencing sample was made of peripheral blood.

The CDR3 sequence: CASSSLGQPKNYGYTF. Here the CDR3 DNA reads TGTGCCAGCAGTTCCCTGGGACAGCCAAAGAACTATGGCTACACCTTC. J is TRBJ1-2 and V is TRBV28; 7 nucleotides match TRBD1. Germline trimming cut 4 bases from V and 2 bases from J; bases unmatched to any gene: 10. CDR1 and CDR2 from the germline V gene are MDHEN and SYDVKM. The length of the CDR3 is 16 residues.